The clone carrying this TCR beta chain was seen more than once but under ten times. Its target is not known. This record belongs to a study of T cell repertoires in cytomegalovirus infection. Whole-study context: Public TCR beta signature analysis indicated the presence of both CMV infection and matching HLA type. Study results and limitations: Carriers of CMV and the relevant HLA type were discriminated by public TCR beta frequency. Clonotype analysis showed dominance of the ex vivo response by HLA-C-restricted CMV-specific TCR beta clonotypes.

TCRdb reprocessed the reads with MiXCR, giving one entry per CDR3 protein. The sample has 250,000 to 300,000 distinct CDR3 sequences, around 15% seen once. The CDR3 is 15 residues long. Trimming at V came to 2 bases and at J to 3 bases, leaving 5 bases not matched to a gene. The origin of this receptor is a human donor in good health (CMV status not recorded). Some clones in this sample may be carry-over from other donors' samples. This rearrangement joins TRBV12-3 or TRBV12-4 to TRBJ1-1; 8 positions match TRBD1. Sequenced material: PBMCs. The CDR3 reads CASSLQGAIHTEAFF. The DNA of the CDR3 is TGTGCCAGCAGTTTACAGGGGGCTATCCACACTGAAGCTTTCTTT.